This T cell receptor (beta chain) is drawn from a study of T cells in Graves' hyperthyroidism and ophthalmopathy. The study's findings and limits: In validation, the model predicted ophthalmopathy. These predictions came a median 6.5 months before onset.

CDR1 is SGDLS and CDR2 is YYNGEE in the germline V gene. Trimming removed 7 bases at V and 4 bases at J, with 5 bases between. CDR3 length equals 10 residues. From RNA transcripts, TCR beta CDR3 regions were amplified. First-round RT-PCR with HTBI primers amplified the TCR CDR3 region. Each CDR3 protein gets one entry after TCRdb re-called the multiplex PCR reads with MiXCR. The sample carries hundreds of thousands of distinct CDR3 sequences, 15% to 18% recorded once. This clonotype was seen ten or more times. What it binds is not known. This chain links TRBV9 with TRBJ1-1; TRBD1 is a possible D gene (5 bases). Material: blood. This clonotype was obtained from a young woman with Graves' hyperthyroidism. CDR3 region: CASGGTEAFF. In nucleotides, the CDR3 is TGTGCCAGCGGGGGCACTGAAGCTTTCTTT.